These 13 T cell receptor beta chains originate from one sample sequenced in a study of lymphopenia after photon versus proton radiotherapy. The repertoire was sequenced with immunoSEQ multiplex PCR; TCRdb's copy has only in-frame clones and lacks some. This table holds tens of thousands of clones, around 90% found once. This material consisted of peripheral blood, taken from a patient treated with photon-based radiotherapy. All receptors come from a woman aged 40-49 years with cholangiocarcinoma.

The chain has TRBV27 and TRBJ1-5; a possible D gene is TRBD1 (6 bases). V dropped 5 bases and J dropped 5 bases, with 10 bases sitting between them. Germline V gene sequence: CDR1 MNHEY, CDR2 SMNVEV (reference sequence). The CDR3 extends over 13 amino acids. The CDR3 here is CASSEAGDQPQHF. The CDR3 DNA reads as TGTGCCAGCAGTGAAGCAGGGGATCAGCCCCAGCATTTT.

CDR3 DNA: TGTGCCAGTAGTATATTGGGGACAGGTCCGAGAGACTATGGCTACACCTTC. Protein product: CASSILGTGPRDYGYTF. The rearrangement uses TRBV19 and TRBJ1-2, with 8 bases lining up with TRBD1. This CDR3 spans 17 amino acids. The trim removed 2 bases at V and 3 bases at J, leaving 11 bases unmatched. From germline, CDR1 is LNHDA and CDR2 SQIVND (reference sequence).

The chain recombines TRBV11-2 with TRBJ1-4; D is uncertain. V lost 0 bases to trimming and J lost 8 bases, with 10 bases between them. Germline CDR1 is SGHAT and CDR2 is FQNNGV. The CDR3 covers 14 residues. CDR3 residues: CASSLDSGREKLFF. The CDR3 DNA reads TGTGCCAGCAGCTTAGATTCGGGTCGAGAAAAACTGTTTTTT. Full variable domain (outside the CDR3, taken from reference TRBV11-2 and TRBJ1-4): EAGVAQSPRYKIIEKRQSVAFWCNPISGHATLYWYQQILGQGPKLLIQFQNNGVVDDSQLPKDRFSAERLKGVDSTLKIQPAKLEDSAVYLCASSLDSGREKLFFGSGTQLSVL.

This chain links TRBV5-1 with TRBJ1-2, with D perhaps TRBD1 (6 bases). Trimming left V 5 bases short and J 4 bases short, with 12 bases between. Looked up from germline, CDR1 is SGHRS and CDR2 is YFSETQ. CDR3 size: 13 residues. The chain's CDR3 is CASSPRDTYGYTF. The CDR3 region has the DNA TGCGCCAGCAGTCCCCGGGACACCTATGGCTACACCTTC. Full variable domain (outside the CDR3, taken from reference TRBV5-1 and TRBJ1-2): KAGVTQTPRYLIKTRGQQVTLSCSPISGHRSVSWYQQTPGQGLQFLFEYFSETQRNKGNFPGRFSGRQFSNSRSEMNVSTLELGDSALYLCASSPRDTYGYTFGSGTRLTVV.

The chain's CDR3 is CASSEYYEQFF. The DNA for the CDR3 is TGTGCCAGCAGTGAATACTATGAGCAGTTCTTC. The chain links TRBV6-1 to TRBJ2-1; D unclear. Germline V gene sequence: CDR1 MNHNS, CDR2 SASEGT. V was clipped by 2 bases and J by 8 bases, with 4 bases between them. This CDR3 has 11 residues.

This chain joins TRBV14 and TRBJ2-2; D may be TRBD2 (6 bases). V dropped 4 bases and J dropped 4 bases, with 16 bases sitting between them. Germline CDR1 is SGHDN and CDR2 is FVKESK. The CDR3 is 16 residues long. The CDR3 DNA reads TGTGCCAGCAGCCGAGGATCGGGGGTAGGCACCGGGGAGCTGTTTTTT. This gives the protein CASSRGSGVGTGELFF.

V is TRBV7-3 and J is TRBJ2-2; D is undetermined. The CDR3 has 14 amino acids. CDR1 is SGHTA, CDR2 FQGTGA, per germline. Trimming stripped 7 bases from V and 0 bases from J, with 9 bases between. Here the CDR3 reads CASNDPTNTGELFF. The CDR3, as DNA: TGTGCCAGCAACGACCCTACGAACACCGGGGAGCTGTTTTTT.

This chain uses TRBV4-2 with TRBJ2-3; D uncertain. Germline CDR1 is LGHNA and CDR2 is YNFKEQ. Trimming shortened V by 0 bases and J by 7 bases, and 8 bases separated the two germline ends. This CDR3 spans 13 amino acids. This chain's CDR3 is CASSQDQVNTQYF. The CDR3 DNA reads as TGTGCCAGCAGCCAAGATCAAGTGAATACGCAGTATTTT.

CDR3 loop: CASSPVAYLYGYTF. Written as DNA, the CDR3 is TGTGCCAGCAGCCCCGTGGCCTACTTGTATGGCTACACCTTC. The chain carries TRBV28 and TRBJ1-2; D remains unclear. The V and J ends lost 6 bases and 5 bases respectively, with 16 bases between them. The CDR3 has 14 amino acids. Germline V gene lookup returns CDR1 MDHEN and CDR2 SYDVKM.

The chain uses TRBV10-2 and TRBJ1-1; the D is unclear. Germline loops: CDR1 WSHSY, CDR2 SAAADI. This CDR3 comprises 13 residues. V lost 6 bases and J lost 1, with 9 bases in between. CDR3 sequence: CASSVQRNTEAFF. CDR3 DNA: TGCGCCAGCAGCGTACAGAGGAACACTGAAGCTTTCTTT.

The V call is TRBV2, the J call TRBJ2-4, with a weak D call TRBD2 (6 bases). The CDR3 spans 15 residues. The germline V gene encodes CDR1 SNHLY and CDR2 FYNNEI. V was cut by 2 bases and J by 6 bases, with 14 bases left in between. The CDR3 loop is CASSESEGSGNIQYF. The CDR3 region has the DNA TGTGCCAGCAGTGAATCGGAGGGGTCTGGAAACATTCAGTACTTC.

This sequence joins TRBV14 and TRBJ1-1; TRBD1 matches at 9 bases. The CDR3 has 15 residues. The germline V gene has CDR1 SGHDN and CDR2 FVKESK. The V segment lost 4 bases and the J segment 1 base; nucleotides outside the gene matches: 4. The CDR3 nucleotides are TGTGCCAGCAGCCGCCCGGGACAGGGGAACACTGAAGCTTTCTTT. It codes for CASSRPGQGNTEAFF.

The chain joins TRBV28 to TRBJ2-1; 10 bases fit TRBD2. Trimming took 2 bases from V and 6 from J; bases not matched to a gene: 10. The CDR3 totals 17 residues. CDR1 is MDHEN and CDR2 is SYDVKM in the germline V gene. CDR3 amino acids: CASSLGASGSIINEQFF. Written as DNA, the CDR3 is TGTGCCAGCAGTTTAGGGGCTAGCGGGAGCATTATCAATGAGCAGTTCTTC.